This TCR beta chain emerged from a study of T cell repertoires in cytomegalovirus infection. Findings of the study overall: There were carriers of CMV plus the relevant HLA, and cumulative public TCR beta family frequency identified them.

The CDR3 contains 14 residues. The V end lost 10 bases, the J end lost 2 bases, and 17 bases lay between the germline ends. Points on this clonotype: Its antigen is undetermined.

TCRdb ran MiXCR on the reads and lists one entry per CDR3 protein. This table has about 60,000 distinct CDR3 sequences, over 20% appearing once. Sequencing used CD8+ T cells from cultured PBMCs, obtained from culture after CMV antigen stimulation. This TCR came from a human donor in good health (CMV status not recorded). Some clones in this sample may be carry-over from other donors' samples. The chain links TRBV12-3 or TRBV12-4 to TRBJ1-2, with D possibly TRBD1 on 6 matching bases. CDR3 region: CATDLRDTNYGYTF. The CDR3 region has the DNA TGTGCCACCGATCTCCGGGACACAAACTATGGCTACACCTTC.